The rows below give T cell receptor beta chains drawn from one sample of a study of blood T cells in healthy people across ages. TCRdb passed the 5' RACE reads through MiXCR, listing each CDR3 protein once. This table holds under 2,000,000 distinct CDR3 sequences, roughly 49% found once. Sample: blood. These receptors all stem from a woman between 40 and 50 years old in good health. Each CDR3 is given with its conserved first and last residue. Fields, in order: D gene, clone size, V gene, J gene, CDR3 DNA, CDR3 protein. A D gene is named only where the DNA matches it firmly. For some rows the clone size is stated as once, few or many, or as a class when expanded; others skip it.

>-|once|TRBV6-5|TRBJ1-2
TGTGCCAGCAGTTACGCAGGGGCGGTCTATGGCTACACCTTC
CASSYAGAVYGYTF
>TRBD2|-|TRBV6-2/TRBV6-3|TRBJ2-1
TGTGCCAGCGGTTCCCTGGGCGGGGGGGCCTACAATGAGCAGTTCTTC
CASGSLGGGAYNEQFF
>-|few|TRBV6-1|TRBJ2-5
TGTGCCAGCAGGCCACAGCTTAACCAAGAGACCCAGTACTTC
CASRPQLNQETQYF
>TRBD1|once|TRBV5-1|TRBJ1-4
TGCGCCAGCAGCTCGGAGAACAGGGGAAAACTGTTTTTT
CASSSENRGKLFF
>TRBD1|-|TRBV28|TRBJ2-5
TGTGCCAGCAGTTCCAGGGGGCGGAGGATCCAAGAGACCCAGTACTTC
CASSSRGRRIQETQYF
>TRBD2|-|TRBV10-3|TRBJ2-3
TGTGCCAGTCGGGCTAGCGGGGGTGGTGATACGCAGTATTTT
CASRASGGGDTQYF
>TRBD1|few|TRBV4-1|TRBJ2-5
TGCGCCAGCAGCCAAGGCCAGGACAGGATGGGGGAGACCCAGTACTTC
CASSQGQDRMGETQYF
>-|-|TRBV29-1|TRBJ1-2
TGCAGCGTTGAATCGCGCCAGAACGGCTACACCTTC
CSVESRQNGYTF
>-|few|TRBV28|TRBJ2-5
TGTGCCAGCAGTCCTCTCAGGGTCCCAGAGACCCAGTACTTC
CASSPLRVPETQYF
>-|-|TRBV27|TRBJ1-2
TGTGCCAGCAGTTTAACGTGGACAGCGTCCAACCGACCCAACTATGGCTACACCTTC
CASSLTWTASNRPNYGYTF
>-|few|TRBV4-2|TRBJ2-1
TGTGCCAGCAGCCAAGAAAGACGGGGGGCCGGAGATGAGCAGTTCTTC
CASSQERRGAGDEQFF
>-|-|TRBV4-3|TRBJ2-3
TGCGCCAGCAGCCGTTACACGGATGTTGCAGATACGCAGTATTTT
CASSRYTDVADTQYF
>-|-|TRBV29-1|TRBJ1-2
TGCAGCGTTGAACCGCCGTTCGGGGGGGCCACTCACTATGGCTACACCTTC
CSVEPPFGGATHYGYTF
>-|-|TRBV29-1|TRBJ2-7
TGCAGCGTTCTCTCGGGTGAAAACGAGCAGTACTTC
CSVLSGENEQYF
>-|few|TRBV4-1|TRBJ2-1
TGCGCCAGCAGCCCCCAGGAGGGGCCGCCGGAGAATGAGCAGTTCTTC
CASSPQEGPPENEQFF
>TRBD1|-|TRBV2|TRBJ1-2
TGTGCCAGCAGATCAGGGGGGCTTTCAATCTATGGCTACACCTTC
CASRSGGLSIYGYTF
>-|few|TRBV4-3|TRBJ2-2
TGCGCCAGTAGCCAAGATCTGACGAGACTGAACACCGGGGAGCTGTTTTTT
CASSQDLTRLNTGELFF
>TRBD1|-|TRBV12-3/TRBV12-4|TRBJ1-5
TGTGCCAGCAGGTCGACAGGGGGCGATCTTCAGCCCCAGCATTTT
CASRSTGGDLQPQHF
>TRBD2|few|TRBV11-2|TRBJ2-3
TGTGCCAGCAGCCTAAACCTAGCGGGAGATACGCAGTATTTT
CASSLNLAGDTQYF
>TRBD1|-|TRBV28|TRBJ2-1
TGTGCCAGCAGTTTCACCGGGACAGGGGGACTCGATGAGCAGTTCTTC
CASSFTGTGGLDEQFF
>-|few|TRBV28|TRBJ2-5
TGTGCCAGCGAAAGTAGCCCCACTCTTTTCGCGACCCAGTACTTC
CASESSPTLFATQYF
>TRBD2|-|TRBV6-5|TRBJ2-5
TGTGCCAGCAGTTGGACTAGCGGGGGAGAAGAGACCCAGTACTTC
CASSWTSGGEETQYF
>-|few|TRBV2|TRBJ2-7
TGTGCCAGCAGTGAGCGGCTCAACCCCTACGAGCAGTACTTC
CASSERLNPYEQYF